This TCR beta chain appears in the sequencing data of a study of early T cells in non-severe SARS-CoV-2 infection. Study overall: From unsorted whole blood, bulk RNA was sequenced, and the chains remained unpaired. Study-wide results and limits: Comparison of clonotypes with VDJdb favored anti-spike CD8 responses while missing private and CD4 specificities.

Trimming removed 7 bases at V and 4 bases at J, with 14 bases between. This CDR3 is 14 amino acids long. Germline CDR1 is SNHLY and CDR2 is FYNNEI. Individual cDNA molecules were tagged with unique molecular identifiers. In TCRdb, the 5' RACE reads were re-called with MiXCR into one record per CDR3 protein. This table holds tens of thousands of distinct CDR3 sequences, 4.5% to 5.5% found once. This clonotype showed up just a few times. Its antigen is unknown. The specimen sequenced was whole blood. The chain has TRBV2 and TRBJ2-1, with D unclear. The receptor comes from an adult who was a healthcare worker with PCR-confirmed SARS-CoV-2 infection or an uninfected control (not recorded which). The DNA for the CDR3 is TGTGCCAGCACCGACGACCCTAGGTACAATGAGCAGTTCTTC. Encoded protein: CASTDDPRYNEQFF.